The table lists the clone carrying this TCR beta chain with a count of one. One junction end does not reproduce the germline sequence, and a read error may be involved. The record originates from a study of prognosis after radiotherapy for stage I lung cancer. Germline CDR1 reads MNHEY; CDR2 reads SVGEGT. This CDR3 contains 14 residues. By two-round multiplex PCR, the TCR beta CDR3 was amplified from genomic DNA. The use of primers specific to each TRBV and TRBJ gene characterized first-round PCR. TCRdb analysed the multiplex PCR reads with MiXCR anew, one entry per CDR3 protein. In the table there are roughly 23,000 distinct CDR3 sequences, 35% to 45% of which are singletons.

The sequence came from a donor at least 50 years old with non-small cell lung cancer. The genes are TRBV6-2 or TRBV6-3 and TRBJ2-2, with 7 bases fitting TRBD2. This specimen consisted of PBMCs, obtained before or after stereotactic body radiation therapy (not recorded which). DNA for the CDR3: TGTGCCAGCAGGAGCGGGATGGCCGCCGGTGAGCTGTTTTTT. Translation gives CASRSGMAAGELFF.